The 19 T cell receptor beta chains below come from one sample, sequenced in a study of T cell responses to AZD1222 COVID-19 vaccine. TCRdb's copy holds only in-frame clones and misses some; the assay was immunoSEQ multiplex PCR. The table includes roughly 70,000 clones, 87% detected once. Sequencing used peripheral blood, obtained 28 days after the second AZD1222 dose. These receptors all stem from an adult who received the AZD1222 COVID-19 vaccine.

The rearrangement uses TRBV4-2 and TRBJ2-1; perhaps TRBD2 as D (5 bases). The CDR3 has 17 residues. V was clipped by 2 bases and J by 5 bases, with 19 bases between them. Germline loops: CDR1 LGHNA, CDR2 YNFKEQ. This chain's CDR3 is CASSQRQTSGRDNEQFF. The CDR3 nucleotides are TGTGCCAGCAGCCAACGCCAAACCAGCGGCAGAGACAATGAGCAGTTCTTC.

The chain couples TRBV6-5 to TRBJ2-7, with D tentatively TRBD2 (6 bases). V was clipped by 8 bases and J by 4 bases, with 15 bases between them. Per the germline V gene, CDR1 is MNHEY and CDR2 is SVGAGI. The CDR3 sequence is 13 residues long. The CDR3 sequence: CASGRDREYEQYF. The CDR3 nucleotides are TGTGCCAGCGGTCGGGACCGGGAGTACGAGCAGTACTTC.

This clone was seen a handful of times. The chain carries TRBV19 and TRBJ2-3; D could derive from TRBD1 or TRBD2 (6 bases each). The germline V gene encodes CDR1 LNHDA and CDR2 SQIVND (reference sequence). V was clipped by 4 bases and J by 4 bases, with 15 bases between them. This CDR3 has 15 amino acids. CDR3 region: CASSKVAGEADTQYF. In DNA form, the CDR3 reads TGTGCCAGTAGTAAGGTGGCAGGGGAGGCAGATACGCAGTATTTT. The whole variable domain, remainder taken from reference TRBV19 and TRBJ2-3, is DGGITQSPKYLFRKEGQNVTLSCEQNLNHDAMYWYRQDPGQGLRLIYYSQIVNDFQKGDIAEGYSVSREKKESFPLTVTSAQKNPTAFYLCASSKVAGEADTQYFGPGTRLTVL.

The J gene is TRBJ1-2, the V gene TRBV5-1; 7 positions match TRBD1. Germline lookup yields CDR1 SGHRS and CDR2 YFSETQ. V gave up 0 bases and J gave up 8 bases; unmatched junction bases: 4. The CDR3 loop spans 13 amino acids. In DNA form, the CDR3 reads TGCGCCAGCAGCTTGGAAGGGGGCCTGGGCTACACCTTC. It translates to CASSLEGGLGYTF.

The CDR3 bases are TGTGCCAGCAGCCCAGGGTTTGCAACTAATGAAAAACTGTTTTTT. Translated: CASSPGFATNEKLFF. The V and J genes are TRBV9 and TRBJ1-4; D is perhaps TRBD1 (5 bases). This CDR3 is 15 amino acids long. In germline, CDR1 is SGDLS, CDR2 YYNGEE. Trimming removed 4 bases from V and 0 bases from J, with 10 bases in between.

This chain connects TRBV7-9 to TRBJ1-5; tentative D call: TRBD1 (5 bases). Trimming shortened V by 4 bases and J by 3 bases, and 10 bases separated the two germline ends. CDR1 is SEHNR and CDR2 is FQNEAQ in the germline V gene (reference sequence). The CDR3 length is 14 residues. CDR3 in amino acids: CASSSEGYNQPQHF. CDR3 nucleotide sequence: TGTGCCAGCAGCTCCGAGGGGTACAATCAGCCCCAGCATTTT.

The CDR3 loop is CASSNRGQETQYF. Here the CDR3 DNA reads TGTGCCAGCAGTAACCGGGGCCAAGAGACCCAGTACTTC. The V call is TRBV6-6, the J call TRBJ2-5, with D perhaps matching TRBD2 (5 bases). The CDR3 is 13 residues long. V shed 5 bases and J shed 1 base, with 8 bases lying between them. CDR1 MNHNY and CDR2 SVGAGI come from the germline V gene (reference sequence).

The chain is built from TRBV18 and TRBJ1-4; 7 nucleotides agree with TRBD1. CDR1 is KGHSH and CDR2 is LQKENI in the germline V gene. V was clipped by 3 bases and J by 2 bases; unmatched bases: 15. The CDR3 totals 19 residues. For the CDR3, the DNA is TGTGCCAGCTCACCTAGGGGACAGTACGAGCGGGCTACTAATGAAAAACTGTTTTTT. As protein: CASSPRGQYERATNEKLFF.

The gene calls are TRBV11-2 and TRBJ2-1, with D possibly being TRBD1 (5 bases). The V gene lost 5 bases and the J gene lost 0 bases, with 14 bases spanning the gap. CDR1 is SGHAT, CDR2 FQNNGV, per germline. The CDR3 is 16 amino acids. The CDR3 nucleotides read TGTGCCAGCAGCCCCAGGGCGTTCAGCTCCTACAATGAGCAGTTCTTC. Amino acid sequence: CASSPRAFSSYNEQFF. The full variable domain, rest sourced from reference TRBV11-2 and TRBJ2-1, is EAGVAQSPRYKIIEKRQSVAFWCNPISGHATLYWYQQILGQGPKLLIQFQNNGVVDDSQLPKDRFSAERLKGVDSTLKIQPAKLEDSAVYLCASSPRAFSSYNEQFFGPGTRLTVL.

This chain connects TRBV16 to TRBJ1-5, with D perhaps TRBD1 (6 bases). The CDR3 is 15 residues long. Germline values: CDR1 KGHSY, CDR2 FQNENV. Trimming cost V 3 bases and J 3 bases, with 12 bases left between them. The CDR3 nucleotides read TGTGCCAGCAGCCAGACAGGTCTCTCCAATCAGCCCCAGCATTTT. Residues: CASSQTGLSNQPQHF.

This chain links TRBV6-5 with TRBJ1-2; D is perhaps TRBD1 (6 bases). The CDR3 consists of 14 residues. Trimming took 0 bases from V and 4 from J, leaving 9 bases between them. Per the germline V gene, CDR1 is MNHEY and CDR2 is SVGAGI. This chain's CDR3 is CASSYSKQGYGYTF. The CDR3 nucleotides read TGTGCCAGCAGTTACTCGAAACAGGGCTATGGCTACACCTTC.

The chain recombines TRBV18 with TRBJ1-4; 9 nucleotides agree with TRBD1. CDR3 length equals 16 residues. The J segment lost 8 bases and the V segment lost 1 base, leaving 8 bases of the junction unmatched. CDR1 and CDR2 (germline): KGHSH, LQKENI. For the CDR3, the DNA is TGTGCCAGCTCACCACTGAACCCGGGACAGGGAGAAAAACTGTTTTTT. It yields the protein CASSPLNPGQGEKLFF.

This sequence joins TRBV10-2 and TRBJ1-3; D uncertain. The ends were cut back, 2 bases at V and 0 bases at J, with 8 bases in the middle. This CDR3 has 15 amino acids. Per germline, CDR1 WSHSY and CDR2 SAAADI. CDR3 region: CASSEHRSSGNTIYF. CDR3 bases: TGCGCCAGCAGTGAGCACCGGAGCTCTGGAAACACCATATATTTT.

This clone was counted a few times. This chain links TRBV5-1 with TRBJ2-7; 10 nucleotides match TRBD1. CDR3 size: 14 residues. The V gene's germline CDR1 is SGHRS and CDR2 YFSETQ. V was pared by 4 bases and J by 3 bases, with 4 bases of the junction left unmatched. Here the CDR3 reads CASSRDRGFYEQYF. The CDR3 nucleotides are TGCGCCAGCAGCCGGGACAGGGGCTTCTACGAGCAGTACTTC.

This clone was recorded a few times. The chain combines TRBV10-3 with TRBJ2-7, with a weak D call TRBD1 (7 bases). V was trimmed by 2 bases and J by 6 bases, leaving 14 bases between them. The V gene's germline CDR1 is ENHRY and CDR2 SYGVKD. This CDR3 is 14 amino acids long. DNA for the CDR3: TGTGCCATCAGTGAGGGGGGGACAGTTGCCGAGCAGTACTTC. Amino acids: CAISEGGTVAEQYF.

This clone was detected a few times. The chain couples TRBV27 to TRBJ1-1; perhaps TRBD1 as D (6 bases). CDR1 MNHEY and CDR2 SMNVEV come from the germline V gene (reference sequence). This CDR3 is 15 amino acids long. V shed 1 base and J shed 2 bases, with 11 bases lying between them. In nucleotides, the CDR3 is TGTGCCAGCAGTTTATGGGGGCGGACCAACACTGAAGCTTTCTTT. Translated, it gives CASSLWGRTNTEAFF.

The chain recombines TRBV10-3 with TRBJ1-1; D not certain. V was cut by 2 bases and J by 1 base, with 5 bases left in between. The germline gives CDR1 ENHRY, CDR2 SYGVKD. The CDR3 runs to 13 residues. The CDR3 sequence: CAISERGNTEAFF. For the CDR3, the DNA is TGTGCCATCAGTGAGAGAGGGAACACTGAAGCTTTCTTT.

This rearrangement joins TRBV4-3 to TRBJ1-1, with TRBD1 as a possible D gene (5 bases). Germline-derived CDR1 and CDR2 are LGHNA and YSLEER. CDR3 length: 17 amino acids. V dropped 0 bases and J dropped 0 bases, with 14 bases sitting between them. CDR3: CASSQDSRGAVNTEAFF. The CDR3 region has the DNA TGCGCCAGCAGCCAAGATTCCCGAGGGGCTGTGAACACTGAAGCTTTCTTT.

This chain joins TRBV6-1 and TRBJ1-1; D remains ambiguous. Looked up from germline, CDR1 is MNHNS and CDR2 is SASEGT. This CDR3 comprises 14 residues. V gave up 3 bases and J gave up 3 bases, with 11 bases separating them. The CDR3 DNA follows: TGTGCCAGCAGTGATACGGCTAGACACACTGAAGCTTTCTTT. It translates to CASSDTARHTEAFF.